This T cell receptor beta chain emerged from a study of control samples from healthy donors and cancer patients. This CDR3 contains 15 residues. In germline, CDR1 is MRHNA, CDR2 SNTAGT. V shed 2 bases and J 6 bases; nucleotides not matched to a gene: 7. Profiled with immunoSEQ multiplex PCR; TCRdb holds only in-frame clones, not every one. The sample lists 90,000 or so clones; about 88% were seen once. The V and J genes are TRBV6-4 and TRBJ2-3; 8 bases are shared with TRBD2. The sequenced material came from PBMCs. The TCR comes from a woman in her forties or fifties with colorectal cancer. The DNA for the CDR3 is TGTGCCAGCAGTGACACTACGGGGGGGGGCGATACGCAGTATTTT. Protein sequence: CASSDTTGGGDTQYF.